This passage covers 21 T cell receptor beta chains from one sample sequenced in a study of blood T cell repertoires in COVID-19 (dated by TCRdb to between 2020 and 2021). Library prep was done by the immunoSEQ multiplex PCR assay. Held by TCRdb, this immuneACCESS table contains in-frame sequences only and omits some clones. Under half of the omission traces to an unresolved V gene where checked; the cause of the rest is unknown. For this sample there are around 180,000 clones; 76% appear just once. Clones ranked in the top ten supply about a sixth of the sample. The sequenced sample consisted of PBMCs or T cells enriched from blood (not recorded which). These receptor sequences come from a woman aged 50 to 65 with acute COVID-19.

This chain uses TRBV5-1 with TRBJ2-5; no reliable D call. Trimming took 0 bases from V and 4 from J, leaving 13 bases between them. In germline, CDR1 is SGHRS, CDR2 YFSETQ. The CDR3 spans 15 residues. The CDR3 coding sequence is TGCGCCAGCAGCTTGGCGGTTCAGGATCGAGAGACCCAGTACTTC. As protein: CASSLAVQDRETQYF. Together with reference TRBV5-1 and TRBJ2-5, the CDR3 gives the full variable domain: KAGVTQTPRYLIKTRGQQVTLSCSPISGHRSVSWYQQTPGQGLQFLFEYFSETQRNKGNFPGRFSGRQFSNSRSEMNVSTLELGDSALYLCASSLAVQDRETQYFGPGTRLLVL.

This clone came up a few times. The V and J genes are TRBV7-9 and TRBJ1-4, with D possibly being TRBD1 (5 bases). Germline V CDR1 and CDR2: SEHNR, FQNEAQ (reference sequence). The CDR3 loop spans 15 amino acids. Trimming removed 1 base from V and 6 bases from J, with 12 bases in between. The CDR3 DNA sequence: TGTGCCAGCAGCTTAGGGAGGGGACTGGATGAAAAACTGTTTTTT. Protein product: CASSLGRGLDEKLFF. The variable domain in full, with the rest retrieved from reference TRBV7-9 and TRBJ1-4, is DTGVSQNPRHKITKRGQNVTFRCDPISEHNRLYWYRQTLGQGPEFLTYFQNEAQLEKSRLLSDRFSAERPKGSFSTLEIQRTEQGDSAMYLCASSLGRGLDEKLFFGSGTQLSVL.

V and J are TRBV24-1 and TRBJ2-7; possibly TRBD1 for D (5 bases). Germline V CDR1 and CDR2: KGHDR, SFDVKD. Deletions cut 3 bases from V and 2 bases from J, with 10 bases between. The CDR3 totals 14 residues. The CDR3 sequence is CATSDVDSAYEQYV. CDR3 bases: TGTGCCACCAGTGATGTCGACAGCGCCTACGAGCAGTACGTC.

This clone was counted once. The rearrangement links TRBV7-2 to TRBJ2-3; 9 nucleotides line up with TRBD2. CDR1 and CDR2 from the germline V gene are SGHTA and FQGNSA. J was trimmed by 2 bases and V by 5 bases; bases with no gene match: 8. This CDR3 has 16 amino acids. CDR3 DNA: TGTGCCAGCAGCGTTAGCGGGGGCACCATCACAGATACGCAGTATTTT. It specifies CASSVSGGTITDTQYF.

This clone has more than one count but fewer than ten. Written as DNA, the CDR3 is TGTGCCAGCACCCGGGACAGGACTACTGGAAACACCATATATTTT. Protein product: CASTRDRTTGNTIYF. The chain links TRBV2 to TRBJ1-3, with 8 positions matching TRBD1. CDR3 length: 15 residues. With 7 bases clipped from V and 2 bases from J, the junction kept 7 bases outside the gene matches. The germline V gene has CDR1 SNHLY and CDR2 FYNNEI.

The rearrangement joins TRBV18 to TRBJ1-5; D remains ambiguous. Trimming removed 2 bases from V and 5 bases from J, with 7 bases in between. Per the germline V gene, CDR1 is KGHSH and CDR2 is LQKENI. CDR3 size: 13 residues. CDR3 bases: TGTGCCAGCTCACCAGGGGAGGATCAGCCCCAGCATTTT. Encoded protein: CASSPGEDQPQHF. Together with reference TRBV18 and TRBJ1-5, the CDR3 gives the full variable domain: NAGVMQNPRHLVRRRGQEARLRCSPMKGHSHVYWYRQLPEEGLKFMVYLQKENIIDESGMPKERFSAEFPKEGPSILRIQQVVRGDSAAYFCASSPGEDQPQHFGDGTRLSIL.

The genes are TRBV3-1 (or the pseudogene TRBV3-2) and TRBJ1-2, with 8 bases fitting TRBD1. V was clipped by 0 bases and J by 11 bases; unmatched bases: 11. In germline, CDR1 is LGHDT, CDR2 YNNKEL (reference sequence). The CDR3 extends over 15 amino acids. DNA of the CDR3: TGTGCCAGCAGCCAAGACCTCACAGGGGGGATGGGGTACACCTTC. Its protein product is CASSQDLTGGMGYTF.

CDR3 in DNA: TGTGCCAGCAGCATCGGGACAGAGCACCATCAGCCCCAGCATTTT. It specifies CASSIGTEHHQPQHF. This chain joins TRBV7-8 and TRBJ1-5; 7 nucleotides agree with TRBD1. V shed 5 bases and J 5 bases; nucleotides not matched to a gene: 9. This CDR3 has 15 residues. Germline V gene lookup returns CDR1 SGHVS and CDR2 FQNEAQ.

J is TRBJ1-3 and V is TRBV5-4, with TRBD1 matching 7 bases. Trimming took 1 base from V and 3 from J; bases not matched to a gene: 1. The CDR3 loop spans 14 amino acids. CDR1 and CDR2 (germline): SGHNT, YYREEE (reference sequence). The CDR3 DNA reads TGTGCCAGCAGCTTGAGGGGGCTTGGAAACACCATATATTTT. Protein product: CASSLRGLGNTIYF.

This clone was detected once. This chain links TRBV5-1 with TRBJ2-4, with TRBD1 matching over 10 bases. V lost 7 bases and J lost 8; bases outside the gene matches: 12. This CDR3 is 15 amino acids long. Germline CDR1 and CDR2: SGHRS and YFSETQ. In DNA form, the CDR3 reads TGCGCCAGCCGACCGGGACAGGGGTTTTTGGACATTCAGTACTTC. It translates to CASRPGQGFLDIQYF.

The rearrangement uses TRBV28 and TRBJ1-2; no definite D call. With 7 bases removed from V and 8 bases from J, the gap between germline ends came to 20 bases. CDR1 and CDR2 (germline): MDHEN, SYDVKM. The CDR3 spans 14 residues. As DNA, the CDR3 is TGTGCCAGCACCCAGACGCGGGGTGTGGGGGGCTACACCTTC. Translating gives CASTQTRGVGGYTF.

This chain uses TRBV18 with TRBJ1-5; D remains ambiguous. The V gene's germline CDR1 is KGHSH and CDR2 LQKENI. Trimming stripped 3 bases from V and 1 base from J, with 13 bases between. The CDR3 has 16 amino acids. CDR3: CASSPLEGLSNQPQHF. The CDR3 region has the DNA TGTGCCAGCTCACCTCTAGAAGGACTGAGCAATCAGCCCCAGCATTTT.

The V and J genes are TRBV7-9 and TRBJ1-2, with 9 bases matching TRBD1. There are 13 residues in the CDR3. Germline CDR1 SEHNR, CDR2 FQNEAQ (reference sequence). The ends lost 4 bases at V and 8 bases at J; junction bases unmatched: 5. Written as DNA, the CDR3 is TGTGCCAGCAGCTCCACAGGGGGCGTCGGCTACACCTTC. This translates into CASSSTGGVGYTF.

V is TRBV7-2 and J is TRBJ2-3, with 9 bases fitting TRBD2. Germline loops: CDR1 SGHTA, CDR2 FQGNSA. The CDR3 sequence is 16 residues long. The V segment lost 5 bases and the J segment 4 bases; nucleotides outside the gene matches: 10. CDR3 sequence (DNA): TGTGCCAGCAGCCTCAACGCGGGGGGGACTTCAGATACGCAGTATTTT. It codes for CASSLNAGGTSDTQYF.

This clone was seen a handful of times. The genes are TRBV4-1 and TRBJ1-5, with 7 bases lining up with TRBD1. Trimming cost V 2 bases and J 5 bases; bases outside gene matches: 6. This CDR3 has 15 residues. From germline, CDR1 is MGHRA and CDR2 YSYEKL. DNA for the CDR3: TGCGCCAGCAGCCAAACTCGACAGGGTCATCAGCCCCAGCATTTT. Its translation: CASSQTRQGHQPQHF.

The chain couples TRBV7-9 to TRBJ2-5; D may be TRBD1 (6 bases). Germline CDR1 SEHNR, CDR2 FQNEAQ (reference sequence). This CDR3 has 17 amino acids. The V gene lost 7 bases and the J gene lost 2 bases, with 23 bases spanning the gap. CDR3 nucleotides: TGTGCCAGCATCATCTTCGATCACCAGGGGAGACAAGAGACCCAGTACTTC. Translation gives CASIIFDHQGRQETQYF.

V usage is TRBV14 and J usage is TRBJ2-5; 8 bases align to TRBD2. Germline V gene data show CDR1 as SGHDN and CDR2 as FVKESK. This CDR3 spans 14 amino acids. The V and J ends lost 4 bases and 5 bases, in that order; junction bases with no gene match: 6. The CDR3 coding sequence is TGTGCCAGCAGCCCAGCCGGGAGGGGGGAGACCCAGTACTTC. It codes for CASSPAGRGETQYF.

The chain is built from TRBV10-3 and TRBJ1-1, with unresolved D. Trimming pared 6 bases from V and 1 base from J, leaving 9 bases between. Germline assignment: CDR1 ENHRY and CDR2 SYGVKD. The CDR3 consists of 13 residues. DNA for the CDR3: TGTGCCATCAGCACGCAGGAGAACACTGAAGCTTTCTTT. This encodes CAISTQENTEAFF.

The CDR3 here is CASSPTGVGGYTF. CDR3 nucleotides: TGTGCCAGCAGCCCGACAGGGGTGGGCGGCTACACCTTC. The chain carries TRBV7-3 and TRBJ1-2; 8 bases agree with TRBD1. Germline V gene lookup returns CDR1 SGHTA and CDR2 FQGTGA. Germline trimming cut 5 bases from V and 8 bases from J; bases unmatched to any gene: 7. This CDR3 is built from 13 residues.

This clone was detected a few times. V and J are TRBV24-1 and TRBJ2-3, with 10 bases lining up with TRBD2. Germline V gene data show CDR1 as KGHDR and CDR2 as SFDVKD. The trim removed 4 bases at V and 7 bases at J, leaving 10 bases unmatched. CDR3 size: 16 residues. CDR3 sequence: CATSDRAGGVLNTQYF. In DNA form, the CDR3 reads TGTGCCACCAGTGACCGAGCGGGGGGGGTTTTGAATACGCAGTATTTT.

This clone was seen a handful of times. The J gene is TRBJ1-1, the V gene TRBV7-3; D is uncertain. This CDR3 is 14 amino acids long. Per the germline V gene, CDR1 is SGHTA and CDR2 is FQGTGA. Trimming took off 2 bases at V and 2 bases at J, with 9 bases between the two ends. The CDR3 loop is CASSLGRSNTEAFF. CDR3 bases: TGTGCCAGCAGCTTAGGCAGATCTAACACTGAAGCTTTCTTT.